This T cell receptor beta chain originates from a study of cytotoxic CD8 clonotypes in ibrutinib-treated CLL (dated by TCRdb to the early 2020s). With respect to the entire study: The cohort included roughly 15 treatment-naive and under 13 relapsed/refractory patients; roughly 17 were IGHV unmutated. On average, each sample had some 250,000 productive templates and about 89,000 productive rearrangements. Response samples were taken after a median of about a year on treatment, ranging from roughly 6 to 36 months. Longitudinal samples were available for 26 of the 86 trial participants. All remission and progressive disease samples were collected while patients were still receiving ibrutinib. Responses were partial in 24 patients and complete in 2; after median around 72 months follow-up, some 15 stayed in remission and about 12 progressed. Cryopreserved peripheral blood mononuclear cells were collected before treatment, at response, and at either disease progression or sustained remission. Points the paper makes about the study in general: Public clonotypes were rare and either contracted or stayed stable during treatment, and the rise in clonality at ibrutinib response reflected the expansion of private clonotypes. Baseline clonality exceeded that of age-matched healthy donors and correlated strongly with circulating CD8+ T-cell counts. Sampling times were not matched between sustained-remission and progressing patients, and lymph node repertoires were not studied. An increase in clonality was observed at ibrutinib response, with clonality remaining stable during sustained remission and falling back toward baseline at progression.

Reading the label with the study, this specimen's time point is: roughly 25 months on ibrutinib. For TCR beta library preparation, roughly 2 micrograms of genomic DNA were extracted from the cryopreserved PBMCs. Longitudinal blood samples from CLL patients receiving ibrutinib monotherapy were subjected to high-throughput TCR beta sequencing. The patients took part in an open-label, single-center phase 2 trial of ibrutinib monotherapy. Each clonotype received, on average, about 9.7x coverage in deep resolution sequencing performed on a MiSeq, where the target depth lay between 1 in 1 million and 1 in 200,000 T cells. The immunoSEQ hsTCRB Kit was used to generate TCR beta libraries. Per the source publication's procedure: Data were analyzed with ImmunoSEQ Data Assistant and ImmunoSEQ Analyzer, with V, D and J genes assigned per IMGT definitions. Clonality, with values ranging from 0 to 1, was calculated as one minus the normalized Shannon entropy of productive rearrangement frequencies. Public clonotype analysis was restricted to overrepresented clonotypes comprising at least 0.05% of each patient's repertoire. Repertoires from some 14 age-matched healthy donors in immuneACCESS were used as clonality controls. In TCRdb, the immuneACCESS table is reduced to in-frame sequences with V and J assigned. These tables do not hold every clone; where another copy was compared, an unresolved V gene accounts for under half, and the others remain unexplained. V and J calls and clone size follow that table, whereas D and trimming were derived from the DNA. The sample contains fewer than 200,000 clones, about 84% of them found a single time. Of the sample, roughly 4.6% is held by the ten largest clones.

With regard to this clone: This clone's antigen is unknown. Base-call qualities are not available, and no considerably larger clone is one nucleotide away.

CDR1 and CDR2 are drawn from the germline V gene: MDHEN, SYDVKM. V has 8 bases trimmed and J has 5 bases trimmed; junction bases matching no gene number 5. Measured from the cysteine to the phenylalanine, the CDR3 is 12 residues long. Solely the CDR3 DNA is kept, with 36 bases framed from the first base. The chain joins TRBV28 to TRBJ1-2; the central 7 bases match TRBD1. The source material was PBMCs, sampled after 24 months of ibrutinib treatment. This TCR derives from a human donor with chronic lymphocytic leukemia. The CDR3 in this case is CASRDSWYGYTF. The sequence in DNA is TGTGCCAGCCGGGACAGCTGGTATGGCTACACCTTC.